This T cell receptor beta chain was obtained from a study of T cell changes during pregnancy in multiple sclerosis. Using immunoSEQ multiplex PCR, the repertoire was profiled, and TCRdb retains in-frame clones only, with some absent. The sample holds more than 80,000 clones; roughly 90% are singletons and the top ten take 1.5% to 1.9%. V shed 1 base, J shed 2 bases, and the junction held 4 bases outside the gene matches. This CDR3 is 16 amino acids long. CDR1 is SGHVS, CDR2 FNYEAQ, per germline. Sequenced material: peripheral blood, taken in the first trimester of pregnancy. This clonotype originated in a female donor with multiple sclerosis, enrolled in a pregnancy study. This sequence joins TRBV7-6 and TRBJ2-3; TRBD2 aligns across 9 bases. CDR3 sequence: CASSLDLAGPTDTQYF. DNA of the CDR3: TGTGCCAGCAGCTTAGACCTAGCGGGACCCACAGATACGCAGTATTTT.